These 18 T cell receptor beta chains originate from one sample sequenced in a study of memory CD4+ T cells and cytomegalovirus serostatus. Single viable CD3+CD4+CD8-CD45RO+ cells were sorted as the memory CD4+ T cells. Assay: immunoSEQ multiplex PCR; the TCRdb copy retains only in-frame clones and omits some. The sample lists around 99,000 clones; over 70% were seen once. Sequencing used memory CD4+ T cells from blood. The source is an adult in good health and CMV-seropositive.

DNA of the CDR3: TGCGCCAGCAGACCCAGACCCATCCGGGACACTGACTACGAGCAGTACTTC. Translation: CASRPRPIRDTDYEQYF. This chain connects TRBV10-1 to TRBJ2-7; possibly TRBD1 for D (6 bases). V lost 6 bases, J lost 3 bases, and 24 bases lay in between. The CDR3 contains 17 residues. Germline CDR1 WNHNN, CDR2 SYGVQD (reference sequence).

The chain recombines TRBV20-1 with TRBJ2-5; 7 bases are shared with TRBD1. Germline trimming cut 5 bases from V and 4 bases from J; bases unmatched to any gene: 1. The germline CDR1 and CDR2 sequences are DFQATT and SNEGSKA (reference sequence). The CDR3 totals 11 residues. CDR3 residues: CSAHRGETQYF. CDR3 coding DNA: TGCAGTGCTCACAGGGGAGAGACCCAGTACTTC.

V usage is TRBV6-5 and J usage is TRBJ2-2; 8 nucleotides agree with TRBD1. V shed 6 bases and J 5 bases; nucleotides not matched to a gene: 5. The germline V gene encodes CDR1 MNHEY and CDR2 SVGAGI. The CDR3 is made up of 14 amino acids. The CDR3 DNA is TGTGCCAGCAGGGACAGGGTTGGGACCGGGGAGCTGTTTTTT. Its translation: CASRDRVGTGELFF.

CDR3 DNA sequence: TGCGCCAGCAGCCTTAGCGGCTTCAGGGATACGCAGTATTTT. Translating it yields CASSLSGFRDTQYF. This chain connects TRBV4-3 to TRBJ2-3; tentative D call: TRBD2 (6 bases). V was pared by 4 bases and J by 6 bases, with 14 bases between. Germline CDR1 LGHNA, CDR2 YSLEER. The CDR3 contains 14 residues.

This clone occurred a few times. The rearrangement joins TRBV2 to TRBJ1-5; D gene unclear. V shed 3 bases and J shed 4 bases, with 10 bases lying between them. The CDR3 length is 14 residues. Germline loops: CDR1 SNHLY, CDR2 FYNNEI. CDR3 bases: TGTGCCAGCAGTGAGAGGAGGAGGAATCAGCCCCAGCATTTT. This gives the protein CASSERRRNQPQHF.

The chain has TRBV6-5 and TRBJ2-3, with unresolved D. Trimming left V 2 bases short and J 4 bases short, with 10 bases between. Germline CDR1 MNHEY, CDR2 SVGAGI. The CDR3 is 14 residues long. The CDR3 sequence: CASSYVSRSDTQYF. CDR3 nucleotides: TGTGCCAGCAGTTACGTATCCAGGTCAGATACGCAGTATTTT.

The V call is TRBV7-2, the J call TRBJ2-4, with D perhaps being TRBD1 or TRBD2 (5 bases each). The CDR3 consists of 15 residues. Trimming left V 1 base short and J 15 bases short, with 22 bases between. Germline V gene sequence: CDR1 SGHTA, CDR2 FQGNSA. CDR3 sequence (DNA): TGTGCCAGCAGCTTAGGCCCGAGGGGAACCCAGATGCGGTACTTC. Its translation is CASSLGPRGTQMRYF. Together with reference TRBV7-2 and TRBJ2-4, the CDR3 gives the full variable domain: GAGVSQSPSNKVTEKGKDVELRCDPISGHTALYWYRQSLGQGLEFLIYFQGNSAPDKSGLPSDRFSAERTGGSVSTLTIQRTQQEDSAVYLCASSLGPRGTQMRYFGAGTRLSVL.

This clone was recorded a few times. The rearrangement links TRBV7-3 to TRBJ2-3; TRBD2 aligns across 8 bases. Trimming cost V 5 bases and J 3 bases; bases outside gene matches: 4. Germline loops: CDR1 SGHTA, CDR2 FQGTGA. CDR3 size: 14 residues. This CDR3 reads CASSPGLETDTQYF. The CDR3 coding sequence is TGTGCCAGCAGCCCGGGACTAGAAACAGATACGCAGTATTTT.

The chain is built from TRBV4-3 and TRBJ2-7, with TRBD1 matching over 8 bases. The CDR3 sequence is 16 residues long. The germline CDR1 and CDR2 sequences are LGHNA and YSLEER. V dropped 1 base and J dropped 2; count of bases not matched to a gene: 7. In nucleotides, the CDR3 is TGCGCCAGCAGCCAAGGTCCCGGGACAGGTGCCTACGAGCAGTACTTC. Its protein is CASSQGPGTGAYEQYF.

This clone was observed once. The chain is built from TRBV11-2 and TRBJ1-4; D not resolved. V dropped 5 bases and J dropped 7 bases, with 11 bases sitting between them. The CDR3 totals 13 residues. Per the germline V gene, CDR1 is SGHAT and CDR2 is FQNNGV. The CDR3 region has the DNA TGTGCCAGCAGCGCGGCCCCCGGTGAAAAACTGTTTTTT. It encodes CASSAAPGEKLFF.

The chain carries TRBV5-4 and TRBJ1-4; D is unresolved. The V end lost 2 bases, the J end lost 7 bases, and 12 bases lay between the germline ends. Looked up from germline, CDR1 is SGHNT and CDR2 is YYREEE (reference sequence). CDR3 size: 14 residues. The CDR3 sequence is CASSLGTAGEKLFF. CDR3 in DNA: TGTGCCAGCAGCTTAGGAACGGCGGGTGAAAAACTGTTTTTT.

The J gene is TRBJ2-3, the V gene TRBV5-1, with D tentatively TRBD2 (6 bases). Germline V gene data show CDR1 as SGHRS and CDR2 as YFSETQ. The CDR3 loop spans 16 amino acids. Trimming pared 4 bases from V and 0 bases from J, leaving 15 bases between. In DNA, the CDR3 is TGCGCCAGCAGCCTGGGGACTTCCACTAGCACAGATACGCAGTATTTT. This encodes CASSLGTSTSTDTQYF.

CDR3 sequence (DNA): TGTGCCAGCAGCAGACAGGGGTATGGCTACACCTTC. Translating gives CASSRQGYGYTF. The chain couples TRBV6-5 to TRBJ1-2, with 8 nucleotides matching TRBD1. CDR3 size: 12 residues. V was pared by 6 bases and J by 5 bases, with 2 bases of the junction left unmatched. Germline V gene data show CDR1 as MNHEY and CDR2 as SVGAGI.

This sequence joins TRBV10-2 and TRBJ1-5; weak D call: TRBD1 (6 bases). This CDR3 contains 17 residues. V was clipped by 2 bases and J by 2 bases, with 16 bases between them. CDR1 WSHSY and CDR2 SAAADI come from the germline V gene. This chain's CDR3 is CASSEGVQGVGNQPQHF. CDR3 bases: TGCGCCAGCAGTGAGGGCGTACAGGGCGTGGGCAATCAGCCCCAGCATTTT.

The chain employs TRBV7-2 and TRBJ2-1, with unresolved D. Germline loops: CDR1 SGHTA, CDR2 FQGNSA. CDR3 length: 15 amino acids. Trimming took 5 bases from V and 4 from J, leaving 15 bases between them. The CDR3 nucleotides are TGTGCCAGCAGCCTGGGTGGAGTCGGGTACAATGAGCAGTTCTTC. It yields the protein CASSLGGVGYNEQFF.

With respect to this clone: The same CDR3 can be traced to other DNA sequences in this sample. The rearrangement joins TRBV7-3 to TRBJ2-7, with a tentative D call TRBD1 (5 bases). The ends were cut back, 0 bases at V and 2 bases at J, with 5 bases in the middle. The germline gives CDR1 SGHTA, CDR2 FQGTGA. This CDR3 has 13 amino acids. This CDR3 is CASSLTGAYEQYF. The CDR3 DNA reads TGTGCCAGCAGCTTAACAGGGGCCTACGAGCAGTACTTC.

The genes are TRBV21-1 and TRBJ1-1; the D segment call TRBD1 is taken from the table without a DNA check. TRBV21-1 is listed as a pseudogene. CDR3 length: 15 residues. The CDR3 loop reads CASSKVGTGQTEAFF. CDR3 nucleotides: TGTGCCAGCAGCAAAGTCGGGACAGGACAGACTGAAGCTTTCTTT.

The V and J genes are TRBV11-3 and TRBJ2-3; no definite D call. Between the trimmed V and J ends, which lost 3 bases and 2 bases, there was a span of 6 bases. CDR1 and CDR2 from the germline V gene are SGHNT and YENEEA. This CDR3 region has 13 residues. The CDR3 sequence is CASSFRPTDTQYF. CDR3 coding DNA: TGTGCCAGCAGCTTCCGACCCACAGATACGCAGTATTTT.